This T cell receptor (beta chain) stems from a study of long-term antiretroviral therapy in people with HIV. CDR3 length: 13 amino acids. Germline V gene lookup returns CDR1 SGHVS and CDR2 FQNEAQ. V dropped 1 base and J dropped 8 bases, with 9 bases sitting between them. General study results and limits: Repertoires from HIV showed CDR3 length ranges narrower than those of controls. Diversity went up after ART and still fell short of transplant donor controls.

HIV-positive participants all received treatment in the United States. Cryopreserved PBMC samples of about 0.95-10 million cells were used for DNA extraction. On this clone itself: Its cognate antigen is unknown.

The assay, immunoSEQ v3.0, was run at survey level. Sequenced by immunoSEQ multiplex PCR; TCRdb stores in-frame clones only, minus some. The table has about 32,000 clones, approximately 85% seen once. The J gene is TRBJ2-1, the V gene TRBV7-8; no clear D. The sequence was obtained from a man younger than 30 with HIV. The sample here was unsorted PBMCs, taken 2.2 years after starting antiretroviral therapy. The CDR3 reads CASSLGSSYEQFF. The CDR3 DNA sequence: TGTGCCAGCAGCTTAGGTTCCAGCTATGAGCAGTTCTTC.